This T cell receptor beta chain was captured by sequencing in a study of shared clonotypes between healthy human individuals. The material for each subset, its genomic DNA, was split evenly across several immunoSEQ plates. Profiling relied on immunoSEQ multiplex PCR, and the TCRdb table lists in-frame clones only, not all of them. This sample yields about 550,000 clones, of which 95% are seen a single time; about 0.11% belongs to the top ten. On this clone itself: Its matching antigen is unknown.

Points from the study as a whole: Across subsets, estimated richness was generally greater for naive than for memory populations. Shared across several donors were around 5% of the naive CD4 clonotypes.

This CDR3 has 11 residues. Germline V CDR1 and CDR2: SNHLY, FYNNEI. With 2 bases removed from V and 7 bases from J, the gap between germline ends came to 3 bases. Positive CCR7 selection of CD45RO-negative cells yielded the naive CD8 cells, and terminally differentiated effector memory CD45RA+ cells were excluded. V usage is TRBV2 and J usage is TRBJ2-4; D gene uncertain. This TCR derives from a woman in her thirties in good health. The sequencing sample was made of naive CD8+ T cells sorted from blood. CDR3 sequence: CASSESNIQYF. CDR3 in DNA: TGTGCCAGCAGTGAAAGCAACATTCAGTACTTC.